This T cell receptor beta chain was documented in a study of blood T cell repertoires in COVID-19. Background on the study: From the United States, Italy and Spain came samples of acute and convalescent COVID-19. Sources were T cells, B-cell-depleted T cells, or PBMCs; the material itself was cDNA or gDNA.

In the authors' workflow: For nucleated cells, counts were estimated from reference gene primer amplification. The table came from immunoSEQ multiplex PCR; TCRdb's copy has only in-frame clones and leaves some out. For V, J and clone size, that table is used; D and trimming come from the DNA. This sample yields 95,000 to 110,000 clones, of which about nine tenths are seen a single time; 15% belongs to the top ten. The germline V gene has CDR1 SGHRS and CDR2 YFSETQ. The CDR3 sequence is 14 residues long. V lost 0 bases and J lost 8, with 9 bases in between. Specimen: peripheral blood. The rearrangement links TRBV5-1 to TRBJ1-6; D unresolved. The receptor's source is a man in his fifties or sixties with acute or convalescent COVID-19. CDR3 bases: TGCGCCAGCAGCTTGGAACTCGGGGATTCACCCCTCCACTTT. Its protein product is CASSLELGDSPLHF.